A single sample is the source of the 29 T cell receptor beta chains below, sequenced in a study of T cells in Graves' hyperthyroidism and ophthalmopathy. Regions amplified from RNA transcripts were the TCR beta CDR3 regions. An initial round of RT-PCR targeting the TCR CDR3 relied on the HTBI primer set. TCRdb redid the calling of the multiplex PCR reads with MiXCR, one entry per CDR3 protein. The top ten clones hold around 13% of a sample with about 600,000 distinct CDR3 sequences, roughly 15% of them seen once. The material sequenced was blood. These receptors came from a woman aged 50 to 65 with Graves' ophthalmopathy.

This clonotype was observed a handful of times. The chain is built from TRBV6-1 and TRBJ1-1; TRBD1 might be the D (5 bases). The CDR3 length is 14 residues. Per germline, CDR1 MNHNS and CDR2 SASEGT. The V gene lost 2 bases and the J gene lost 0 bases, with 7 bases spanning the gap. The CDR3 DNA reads TGTGCCAGCAGTGAAACAGGATTGAACACTGAAGCTTTCTTT. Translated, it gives CASSETGLNTEAFF.

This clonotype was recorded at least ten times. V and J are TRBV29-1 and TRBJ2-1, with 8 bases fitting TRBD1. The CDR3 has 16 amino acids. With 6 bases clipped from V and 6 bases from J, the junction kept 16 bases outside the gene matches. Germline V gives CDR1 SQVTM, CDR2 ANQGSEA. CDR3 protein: CSVANPRGLGGNEQFF. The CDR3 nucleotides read TGCAGCGTCGCTAACCCCAGGGGGCTTGGGGGCAATGAGCAGTTCTTC.

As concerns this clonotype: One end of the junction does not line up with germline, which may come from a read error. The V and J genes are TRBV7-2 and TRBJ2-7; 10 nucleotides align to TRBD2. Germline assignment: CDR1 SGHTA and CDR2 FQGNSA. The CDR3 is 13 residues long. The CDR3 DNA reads TGCGCCAGCAGCGGGACTAGCGACTACGAGCAGTACTTC. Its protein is CASSGTSDYEQYF.

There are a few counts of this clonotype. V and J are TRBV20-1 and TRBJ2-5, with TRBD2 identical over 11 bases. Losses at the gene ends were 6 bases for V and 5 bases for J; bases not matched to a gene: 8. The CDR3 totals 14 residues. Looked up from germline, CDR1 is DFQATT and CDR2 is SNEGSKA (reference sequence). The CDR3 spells CSATLAGGPETQYF. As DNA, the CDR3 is TGCAGTGCCACCTTAGCGGGAGGGCCGGAGACCCAGTACTTC.

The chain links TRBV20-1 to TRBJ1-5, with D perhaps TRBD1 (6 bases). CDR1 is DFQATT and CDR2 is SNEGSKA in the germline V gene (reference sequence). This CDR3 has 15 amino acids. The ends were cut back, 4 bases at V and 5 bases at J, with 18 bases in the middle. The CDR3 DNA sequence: TGCAGTGCTACCACAGGGTCGTCTGAATATCAGCCCCAGCATTTT. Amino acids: CSATTGSSEYQPQHF.

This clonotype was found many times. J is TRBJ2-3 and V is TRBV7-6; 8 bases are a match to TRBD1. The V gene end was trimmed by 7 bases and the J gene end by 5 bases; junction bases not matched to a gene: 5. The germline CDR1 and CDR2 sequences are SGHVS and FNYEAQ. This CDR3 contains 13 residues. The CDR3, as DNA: TGTGCCAGCATGCAGGGGGCTGTAGATACGCAGTATTTT. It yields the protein CASMQGAVDTQYF.

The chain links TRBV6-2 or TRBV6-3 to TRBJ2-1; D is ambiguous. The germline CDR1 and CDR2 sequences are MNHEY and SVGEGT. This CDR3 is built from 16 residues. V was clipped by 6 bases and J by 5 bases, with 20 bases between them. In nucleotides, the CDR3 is TGTGCCAGCAGACCCGAGACGCGGCTTCTAGACAATGAGCAGTTCTTC. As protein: CASRPETRLLDNEQFF.

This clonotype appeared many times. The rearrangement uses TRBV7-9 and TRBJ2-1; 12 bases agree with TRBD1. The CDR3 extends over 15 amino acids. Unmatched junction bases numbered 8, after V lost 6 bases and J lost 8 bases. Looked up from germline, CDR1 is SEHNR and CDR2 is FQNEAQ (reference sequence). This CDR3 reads CASSQTGTGGYEQFF. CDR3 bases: TGTGCCAGCAGTCAGACCGGGACAGGGGGCTATGAGCAGTTCTTC.

The CDR3 region is CASSKRQGEGNTEAFF. In nucleotides, the CDR3 is TGTGCCAGTAGTAAAAGACAGGGGGAAGGGAACACTGAAGCTTTCTTT. The V call is TRBV19, the J call TRBJ1-1; 9 nucleotides line up with TRBD1. V gave up 4 bases and J gave up 1 base; unmatched junction bases: 7. In germline, CDR1 is LNHDA, CDR2 SQIVND (reference sequence). The length of the CDR3 is 16 residues.

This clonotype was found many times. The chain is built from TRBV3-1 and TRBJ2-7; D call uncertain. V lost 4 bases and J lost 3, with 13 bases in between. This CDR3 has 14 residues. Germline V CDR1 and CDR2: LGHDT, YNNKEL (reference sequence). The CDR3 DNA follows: TGTGCCAGCAGCCCCTTCCCGGCGTACTACGAGCAGTACTTC. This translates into CASSPFPAYYEQYF.

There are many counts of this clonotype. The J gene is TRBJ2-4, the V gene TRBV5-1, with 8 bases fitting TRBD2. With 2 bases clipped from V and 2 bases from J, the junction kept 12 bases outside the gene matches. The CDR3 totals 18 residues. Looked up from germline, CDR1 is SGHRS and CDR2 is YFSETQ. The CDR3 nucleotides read TGCGCCAGCAGCTTCGGCCCGTTCGGGAGGGGTTCCAAAAACATTCAGTACTTC. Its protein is CASSFGPFGRGSKNIQYF.

Here the CDR3 DNA reads TGTGCCAGCAGTTACCCCCGGGACAGGGTCGGTCAGCCCCAGCATTTT. It yields the protein CASSYPRDRVGQPQHF. This rearrangement joins TRBV6-5 to TRBJ1-5, with 9 nucleotides matching TRBD1. With 2 bases clipped from V and 6 bases from J, the junction kept 8 bases outside the gene matches. This CDR3 is 16 amino acids long. Germline V CDR1 and CDR2: MNHEY, SVGAGI.

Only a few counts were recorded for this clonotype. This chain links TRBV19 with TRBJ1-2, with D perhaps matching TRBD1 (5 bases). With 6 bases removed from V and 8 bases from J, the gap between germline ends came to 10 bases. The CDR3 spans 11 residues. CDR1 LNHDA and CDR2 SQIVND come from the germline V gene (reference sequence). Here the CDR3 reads CASSRGMGYTF. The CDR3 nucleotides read TGTGCCAGTAGCCGGGGGATGGGCTACACCTTC. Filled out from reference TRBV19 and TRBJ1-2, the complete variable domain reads DGGITQSPKYLFRKEGQNVTLSCEQNLNHDAMYWYRQDPGQGLRLIYYSQIVNDFQKGDIAEGYSVSREKKESFPLTVTSAQKNPTAFYLCASSRGMGYTFGSGTRLTVV.

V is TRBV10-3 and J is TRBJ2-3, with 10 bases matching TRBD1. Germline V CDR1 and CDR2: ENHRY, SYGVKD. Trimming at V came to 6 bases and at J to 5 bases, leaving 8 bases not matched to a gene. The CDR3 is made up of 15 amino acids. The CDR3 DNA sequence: TGTGCCATCAGCAGCTCGGGACAGGGGATAGATACGCAGTATTTT. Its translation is CAISSSGQGIDTQYF.

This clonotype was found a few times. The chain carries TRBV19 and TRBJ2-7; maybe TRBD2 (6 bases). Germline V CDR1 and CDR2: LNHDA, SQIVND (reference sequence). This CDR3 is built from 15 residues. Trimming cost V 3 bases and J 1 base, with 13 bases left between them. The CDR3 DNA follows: TGTGCCAGTAGTATCTTAGGCGGGATATCCTACGAGCAGTACTTC. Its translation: CASSILGGISYEQYF. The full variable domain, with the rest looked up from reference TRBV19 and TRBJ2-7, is DGGITQSPKYLFRKEGQNVTLSCEQNLNHDAMYWYRQDPGQGLRLIYYSQIVNDFQKGDIAEGYSVSREKKESFPLTVTSAQKNPTAFYLCASSILGGISYEQYFGPGTRLTVT.

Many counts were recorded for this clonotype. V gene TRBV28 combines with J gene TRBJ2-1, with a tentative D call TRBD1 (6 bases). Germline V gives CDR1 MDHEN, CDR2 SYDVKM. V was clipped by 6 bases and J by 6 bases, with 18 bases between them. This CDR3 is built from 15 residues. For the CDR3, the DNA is TGTGCCAGCAGGGGTATGGGGGAAGGGGGCAATGAGCAGTTCTTC. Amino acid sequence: CASRGMGEGGNEQFF.

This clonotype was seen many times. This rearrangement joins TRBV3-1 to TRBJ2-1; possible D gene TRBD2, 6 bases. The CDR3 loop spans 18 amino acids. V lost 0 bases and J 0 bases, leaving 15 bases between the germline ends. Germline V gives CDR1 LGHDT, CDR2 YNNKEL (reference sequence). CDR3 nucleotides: TGTGCCAGCAGCCAAGATAGGCTAGCGCTGAGCTCCTACAATGAGCAGTTCTTC. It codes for CASSQDRLALSSYNEQFF.

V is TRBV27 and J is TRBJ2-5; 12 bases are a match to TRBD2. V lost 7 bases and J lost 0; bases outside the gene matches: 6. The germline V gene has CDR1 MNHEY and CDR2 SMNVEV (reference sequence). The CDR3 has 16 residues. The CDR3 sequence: CASTSRTSGNQETQYF. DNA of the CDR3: TGTGCCAGCACCAGTCGGACTAGCGGGAACCAAGAGACCCAGTACTTC.

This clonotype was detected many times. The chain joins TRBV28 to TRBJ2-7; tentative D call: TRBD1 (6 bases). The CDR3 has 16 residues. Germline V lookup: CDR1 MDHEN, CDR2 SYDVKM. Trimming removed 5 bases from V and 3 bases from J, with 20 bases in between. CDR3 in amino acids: CASSASNPDRDYEQYF. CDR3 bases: TGTGCCAGCAGTGCGTCAAATCCGGACAGAGACTACGAGCAGTACTTC. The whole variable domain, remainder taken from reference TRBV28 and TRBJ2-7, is DVKVTQSSRYLVKRTGEKVFLECVQDMDHENMFWYRQDPGLGLRLIYFSYDVKMKEKGDIPEGYSVSREKKERFSLILESASTNQTSMYLCASSASNPDRDYEQYFGPGTRLTVT.

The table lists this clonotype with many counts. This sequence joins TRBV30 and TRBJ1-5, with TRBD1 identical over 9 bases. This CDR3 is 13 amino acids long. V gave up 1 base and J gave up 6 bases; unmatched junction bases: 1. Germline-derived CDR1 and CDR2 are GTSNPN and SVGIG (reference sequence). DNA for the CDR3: TGTGCCTGGAGTGGACAGGGGGGTCAGCCCCAGCATTTT. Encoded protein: CAWSGQGGQPQHF.

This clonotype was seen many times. CDR3 in amino acids: CASSRALLAGGVTDTQYF. In DNA, the CDR3 is TGTGCCAGCAGCCGCGCCCTACTAGCGGGAGGAGTTACAGATACGCAGTATTTT. The gene calls are TRBV27 and TRBJ2-3; 12 positions match TRBD2. In germline, CDR1 is MNHEY, CDR2 SMNVEV (reference sequence). This CDR3 contains 18 residues. V trimming: 6 bases; J trimming: 3 bases; junction bases outside the gene matches: 13.

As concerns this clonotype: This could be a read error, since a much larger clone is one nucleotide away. CDR3 region: CASCQVGGATNEKLFF. The CDR3 DNA follows: TGTGCCAGCTGCCAAGTGGGCGGGGCAACTAATGAAAAACTGTTTTTT. This chain joins TRBV3-1 and TRBJ1-4, with D unclear. The CDR3 totals 16 residues. Germline values: CDR1 LGHDT, CDR2 YNNKEL (reference sequence).

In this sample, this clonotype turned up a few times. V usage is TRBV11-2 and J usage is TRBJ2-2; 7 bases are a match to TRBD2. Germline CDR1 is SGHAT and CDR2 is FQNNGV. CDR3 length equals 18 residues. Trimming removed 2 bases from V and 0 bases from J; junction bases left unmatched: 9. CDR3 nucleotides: TGTGCCAGCAGCTTACAAGCGGGACTCCGCACGAACACCGGGGAGCTGTTTTTT. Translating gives CASSLQAGLRTNTGELFF.

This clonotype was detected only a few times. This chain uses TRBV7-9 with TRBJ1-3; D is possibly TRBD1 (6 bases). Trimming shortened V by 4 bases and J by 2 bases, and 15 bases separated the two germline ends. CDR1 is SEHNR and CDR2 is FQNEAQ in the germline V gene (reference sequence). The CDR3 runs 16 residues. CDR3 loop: CASSSQGIGAGNTIYF. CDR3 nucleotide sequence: TGTGCCAGCAGCTCCCAGGGGATTGGAGCTGGAAACACCATATATTTT.

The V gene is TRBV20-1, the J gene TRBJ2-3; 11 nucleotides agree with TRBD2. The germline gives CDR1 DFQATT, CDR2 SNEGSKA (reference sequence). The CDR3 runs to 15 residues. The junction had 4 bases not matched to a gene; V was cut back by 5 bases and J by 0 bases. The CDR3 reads CSAPIAGGSTDTQYF. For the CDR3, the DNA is TGCAGTGCTCCAATAGCGGGAGGGAGCACAGATACGCAGTATTTT.

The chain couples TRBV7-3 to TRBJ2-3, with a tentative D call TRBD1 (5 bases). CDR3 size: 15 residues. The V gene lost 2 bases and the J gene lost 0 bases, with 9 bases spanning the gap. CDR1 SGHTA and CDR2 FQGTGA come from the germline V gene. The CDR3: CASSLSRQSTDTQYF. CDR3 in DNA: TGTGCCAGCAGCTTATCGAGACAGAGCACAGATACGCAGTATTTT.

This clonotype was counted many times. CDR3 coding DNA: TGCAGTGCTAACCCGACTAGCGGCTACTCCTACAATGAGCAGTTCTTC. It translates to CSANPTSGYSYNEQFF. V usage is TRBV20-1 and J usage is TRBJ2-1; 9 nucleotides line up with TRBD2. Germline CDR1 is DFQATT and CDR2 is SNEGSKA (reference sequence). With 4 bases clipped from V and 0 bases from J, the junction kept 7 bases outside the gene matches. The CDR3 is 16 residues long.

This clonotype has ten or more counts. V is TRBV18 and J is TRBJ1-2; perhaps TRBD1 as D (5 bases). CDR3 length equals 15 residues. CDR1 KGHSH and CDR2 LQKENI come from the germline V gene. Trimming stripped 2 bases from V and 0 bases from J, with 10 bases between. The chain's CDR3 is CASSPARGANYGYTF. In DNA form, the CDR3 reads TGTGCCAGCTCACCAGCCCGGGGGGCTAACTATGGCTACACCTTC.

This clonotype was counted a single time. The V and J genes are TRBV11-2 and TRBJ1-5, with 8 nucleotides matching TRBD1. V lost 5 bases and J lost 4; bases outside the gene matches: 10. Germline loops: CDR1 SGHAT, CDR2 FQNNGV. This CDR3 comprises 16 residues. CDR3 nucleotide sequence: TGTGCCAGCAGCCCTAACTCAGGGGGCTTAAATCAGCCCCAGCATTTT. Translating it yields CASSPNSGGLNQPQHF. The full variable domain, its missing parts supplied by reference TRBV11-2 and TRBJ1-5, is EAGVAQSPRYKIIEKRQSVAFWCNPISGHATLYWYQQILGQGPKLLIQFQNNGVVDDSQLPKDRFSAERLKGVDSTLKIQPAKLEDSAVYLCASSPNSGGLNQPQHFGDGTRLSIL.